One T cell receptor beta chain is described in this entry. Repertoires were generated with immunoSEQ multiplex PCR, while TCRdb's copy carries only in-frame clones and drops some. The sample has roughly 30,000 clones; roughly 89% are singletons. This sample is drawn from a study of T cell changes during pregnancy in multiple sclerosis. V gave up 5 bases and J gave up 4 bases, with 18 bases separating them. This CDR3 contains 16 residues. Per the germline V gene, CDR1 is SGHVS and CDR2 is FQNEAQ. The specimen comprised CD4+ T cells from peripheral blood mononuclear cells, sampled in the first trimester of pregnancy. The source of this sequence is a female donor in good health, enrolled as a control in a pregnancy study. The chain links TRBV7-8 to TRBJ1-5, with D possibly TRBD1 on 5 matching bases. The CDR3, as DNA: TGTGCCAGCAGCCTCGGCGGACCGACAGTTAATCAGCCCCAGCATTTT. As protein: CASSLGGPTVNQPQHF.